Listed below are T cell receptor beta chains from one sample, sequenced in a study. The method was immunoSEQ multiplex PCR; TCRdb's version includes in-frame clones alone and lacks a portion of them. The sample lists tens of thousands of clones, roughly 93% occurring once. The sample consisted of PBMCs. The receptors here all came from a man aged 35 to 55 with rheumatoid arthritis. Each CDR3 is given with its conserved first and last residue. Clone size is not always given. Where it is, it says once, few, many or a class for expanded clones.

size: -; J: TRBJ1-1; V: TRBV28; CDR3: CASSSEQVNTEAFF
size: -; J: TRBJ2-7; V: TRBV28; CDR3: CASSLAGTGLRDEQYF
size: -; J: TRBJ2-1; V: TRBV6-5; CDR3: CASSDTSGGHNEQFF
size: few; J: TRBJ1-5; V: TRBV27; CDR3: CASSYSGTGHQPQHF
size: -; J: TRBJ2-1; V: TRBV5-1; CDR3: CASSSTGLAGAGEQFF
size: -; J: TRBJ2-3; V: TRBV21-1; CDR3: CASSKVLGLAADTQYF
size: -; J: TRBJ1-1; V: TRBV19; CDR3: CASSTGSANTEAFF
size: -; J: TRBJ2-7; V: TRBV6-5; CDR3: CASSSDRGRNEQYF
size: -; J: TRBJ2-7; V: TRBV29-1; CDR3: CSVVRGSHEQYF
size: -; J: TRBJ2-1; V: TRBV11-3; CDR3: CASSQGLAGGVAEQFF
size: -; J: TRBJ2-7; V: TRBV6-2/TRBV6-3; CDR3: CASSYSGALYEQYF
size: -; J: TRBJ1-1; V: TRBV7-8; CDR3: CASRFEFGTEAFF
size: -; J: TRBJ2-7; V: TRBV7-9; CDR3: CASSSVWGTGGYEQYF